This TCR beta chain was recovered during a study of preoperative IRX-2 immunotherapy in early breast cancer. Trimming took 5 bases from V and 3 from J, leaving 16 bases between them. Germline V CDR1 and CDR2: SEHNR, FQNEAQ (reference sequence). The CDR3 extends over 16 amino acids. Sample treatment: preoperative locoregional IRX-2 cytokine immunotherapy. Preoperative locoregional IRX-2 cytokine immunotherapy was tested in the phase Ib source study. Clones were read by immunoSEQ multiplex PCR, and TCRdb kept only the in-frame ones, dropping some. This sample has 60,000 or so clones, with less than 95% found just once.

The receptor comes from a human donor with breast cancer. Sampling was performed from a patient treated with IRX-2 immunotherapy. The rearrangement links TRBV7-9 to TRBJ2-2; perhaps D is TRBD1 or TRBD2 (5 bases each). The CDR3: CASSRSRDGHTGELFF. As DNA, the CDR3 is TGTGCCAGCAGCCGGAGTCGGGACGGACACACCGGGGAGCTGTTTTTT.